A selection of T cell receptor beta chains follows, all from one sample in a study of blood T cell repertoires in COVID-19. The data were produced by immunoSEQ multiplex PCR, yet TCRdb's version contains in-frame clones alone and is incomplete. The table includes 150,000 to 200,000 clones, about nine tenths detected once. Material for sequencing was peripheral blood. These receptors were collected from a man between 65 and 85 years old with active or convalescent COVID-19. CDR3s include the opening cysteine and the closing phenylalanine or tryptophan. A D gene is named only where the DNA matches it firmly. Size is omitted from some rows. Given values are once, few, many or a class for expanded clones.

TRBJ1-2,.,.,TRBV6-5,CASSPDSNYGYTF,TGTGCCAGCAGTCCGGACAGCAACTATGGCTACACCTTC
TRBJ2-5,.,TRBD1,TRBV7-8,CASSSALRGRETQYF,TGTGCCAGCAGCTCGGCCCTCAGGGGGAGAGAGACCCAGTACTTC
TRBJ1-6,.,TRBD1,TRBV6-5,CASSRDRSYNSPLHF,TGTGCCAGCAGTAGGGACAGGAGTTATAATTCACCCCTCCACTTT
TRBJ2-2,.,TRBD1,TRBV5-1,CASSTKKTGGNTGELFF,TGCGCCAGCAGCACAAAAAAGACAGGGGGCAATACCGGGGAGCTGTTTTTT
TRBJ1-1,.,TRBD1,TRBV11-2,CASSPTGAPNTEAFF,TGTGCCAGCAGCCCAACAGGGGCCCCGAACACTGAAGCTTTCTTT
TRBJ1-1,few,.,TRBV12-3/TRBV12-4,CASSLRYTEAFF,TGTGCCAGCAGTTTGAGGTACACTGAAGCTTTCTTT
TRBJ1-2,.,.,TRBV19,CASSVYSSNYGYTF,TGTGCCAGTAGTGTATACAGCTCTAACTATGGCTACACCTTC
TRBJ1-1,.,.,TRBV18,CASSSTPMNTEAFF,TGTGCCAGCTCATCGACTCCGATGAACACTGAAGCTTTCTTT
TRBJ2-5,once,.,TRBV7-2,CASSSQGLRETQYF,TGTGCCAGCAGCTCCCAGGGGTTGCGAGAGACCCAGTACTTC
TRBJ2-7,.,TRBD2,TRBV28,CASSSFGTSGSPRSSYEQYF,TGTGCCAGCAGTTCCTTCGGGACTAGCGGGAGTCCAAGGAGCTCCTACGAGCAGTACTTC
TRBJ1-2,.,TRBD1,TRBV29-1,CSVDRGLIHYGYTF,TGCAGCGTTGATAGGGGGCTGATACACTATGGCTACACCTTC
TRBJ1-3,.,TRBD1,TRBV11-2,CASSPGQASSGNTIYF,TGTGCCAGCAGCCCGGGACAGGCTAGCTCTGGAAACACCATATATTTT
TRBJ1-4,.,.,TRBV5-1,CASSLTGTQNEKLFF,TGCGCCAGCAGCTTAACCGGGACTCAAAATGAAAAACTGTTTTTT
TRBJ2-7,.,.,TRBV6-2/TRBV6-3,CASSYGGTSRYEQYF,TGTGCCAGCAGTTACGGGGGGACTTCCCGCTACGAGCAGTACTTC
TRBJ1-2,.,.,TRBV9,CASSPTSRNYGYTF,TGTGCCAGCAGCCCCACGAGTCGGAACTATGGCTACACCTTC
TRBJ1-1,.,.,TRBV29-1,CSVASNSLNTEAFF,TGCAGCGTTGCATCGAACAGCCTGAACACTGAAGCTTTCTTT
TRBJ1-5,.,TRBD1,TRBV27,CASSLTGNNQPQHF,TGTGCCAGCAGTTTGACAGGGAACAATCAGCCCCAGCATTTT
TRBJ2-7,.,TRBD2,TRBV18,CASSPPGSGTSYEQYF,TGTGCCAGCTCACCACCGGGCAGCGGGACCTCCTACGAGCAGTACTTC
TRBJ2-7,.,.,TRBV20-1,CSVYRGYEQYF,TGCAGTGTTTACCGGGGTTACGAGCAGTACTTC
TRBJ1-2,.,TRBD1,TRBV13,CASSPRTGANYGYTF,TGTGCCAGCAGCCCCCGGACAGGCGCTAACTATGGCTACACCTTC
TRBJ1-6,.,.,TRBV19,CATQRAGGRSSYNSPLHF,TGTGCCACTCAGAGGGCTGGCGGCAGGAGCTCCTATAATTCACCCCTCCACTTT
TRBJ2-6,few,.,TRBV19,CASSMGRANVLTF,TGTGCCAGTAGTATGGGCCGGGCCAACGTCCTGACTTTC
TRBJ1-5,.,.,TRBV6-2/TRBV6-3,CASSYGDRLNQPQHF,TGTGCCAGCAGTTACGGTGACAGACTTAATCAGCCCCAGCATTTT
TRBJ2-2,.,.,TRBV4-3,CASGLASTGELFF,TGCGCCAGCGGCCTAGCGAGCACCGGGGAGCTGTTTTTT
TRBJ1-1,.,.,TRBV6-5,CASSSHIENTEAFF,TGTGCCAGCAGTTCCCACATTGAGAACACTGAAGCTTTCTTT
TRBJ1-5,once,TRBD1,TRBV28,CASSLARTGPNQPQHF,TGTGCCAGCAGTTTAGCACGGACAGGCCCCAATCAGCCCCAGCATTTT
TRBJ1-5,.,.,TRBV29-1,CSVRTDSSNQPQHF,TGCAGCGTTCGGACGGACAGCAGCAATCAGCCCCAGCATTTT
TRBJ1-2,.,.,TRBV6-5,CASSYSMLRGSGYTF,TGTGCCAGCAGTTACTCGATGTTACGCGGGTCTGGCTACACCTTC
TRBJ1-5,.,.,TRBV6-5,CASSYTPGSNQPQHF,TGTGCCAGCAGTTACACCCCCGGGAGCAATCAGCCCCAGCATTTT
TRBJ2-3,.,TRBD2,TRBV6-5,CASSPLGREWDTQYF,TGTGCCAGCAGCCCCCTGGGGCGGGAGTGGGATACGCAGTATTTT
TRBJ2-3,.,.,TRBV5-1,CASCGGDPSTDTQYF,TGCGCCAGCTGTGGTGGAGATCCTAGCACAGATACGCAGTATTTT
TRBJ2-7,.,TRBD2,TRBV7-9,CASSLSGGNYEQYF,TGTGCCAGCAGCCTTTCGGGGGGAAACTACGAGCAGTACTTC
TRBJ1-5,.,.,TRBV2,CASSGTGSQPQHF,TGTGCCAGCAGTGGCACAGGTTCTCAGCCCCAGCATTTT
TRBJ1-5,.,TRBD1,TRBV6-2/TRBV6-3,CASSQTGKSNQPQHF,TGTGCCAGCAGCCAGACAGGGAAGAGCAATCAGCCCCAGCATTTT
TRBJ2-2,once,TRBD1,TRBV7-3,CASSPLPRGSGELFF,TGTGCCAGCAGCCCGCTCCCCAGGGGGTCCGGGGAGCTGTTTTTT
TRBJ2-5,.,.,TRBV24-1,CATSDSEGLASQETQYF,TGTGCCACCAGTGATTCAGAGGGGCTAGCGAGCCAAGAGACCCAGTACTTC
TRBJ2-2,.,.,TRBV24-1,CATQAQGFTGELFF,TGTGCCACTCAGGCCCAGGGATTTACCGGGGAGCTGTTTTTT
TRBJ1-4,.,.,TRBV21-1,CASSQRGEKLFF,TGTGCCAGCAGCCAAAGGGGTGAAAAACTGTTTTTT
TRBJ1-4,.,.,TRBV6-5,CASSFQEDREKLFF,TGTGCCAGCAGTTTTCAGGAGGACCGCGAAAAACTGTTTTTT
TRBJ2-7,.,.,TRBV5-5,CASSLEISFSYEQYF,TGTGCCAGCAGCTTGGAAATCTCCTTTTCCTACGAGCAGTACTTC
TRBJ1-2,.,TRBD1,TRBV11-2,CASSFDRGRFYGYTF,TGTGCCAGCAGCTTCGACAGGGGGCGCTTCTATGGCTACACCTTC
TRBJ2-5,.,TRBD1,TRBV2,CARGTDQGETQYF,TGTGCCAGGGGGACAGACCAGGGGGAGACCCAGTACTTC
TRBJ1-5,.,.,TRBV5-8,CASSLGEVSNQPQHF,TGTGCCAGCAGCCTAGGTGAAGTTAGCAATCAGCCCCAGCATTTT
TRBJ1-1,once,.,TRBV5-1,CASSLQDLNTEAFF,TGCGCCAGCAGCCTACAGGACCTGAACACTGAAGCTTTCTTT
TRBJ2-3,.,TRBD2,TRBV7-9,CASSPIAGGNTDTQYF,TGTGCCAGCAGCCCAATAGCGGGGGGTAACACAGATACGCAGTATTTT
TRBJ2-2,.,.,TRBV7-9,CASSLGSRQATGELFF,TGTGCCAGCAGCTTAGGAAGCAGACAAGCCACCGGGGAGCTGTTTTTT
TRBJ2-1,.,TRBD2,TRBV18,CASSPLGTTGGEQFF,TGTGCCAGCTCACCACTCGGGACCACGGGGGGGGAGCAGTTCTTC
TRBJ2-2,.,.,TRBV9,CASSLQGYMNTGELFF,TGTGCCAGCAGCTTACAGGGCTACATGAACACCGGGGAGCTGTTTTTT
TRBJ2-5,.,.,TRBV7-2,CASSLGSGKETQYF,TGTGCCAGCAGCTTAGGGAGCGGAAAAGAGACCCAGTACTTC
TRBJ1-3,.,.,TRBV7-2,CASSFQGSSGNTIYF,TGTGCCAGCAGCTTTCAGGGGAGCTCTGGAAACACCATATATTTT
TRBJ2-1,.,.,TRBV18,CASSRETYNEQFF,TGTGCCAGCTCCCGGGAAACCTACAATGAGCAGTTCTTC
TRBJ1-5,once,TRBD1,TRBV6-2/TRBV6-3,CASSWDRGQGQPQHF,TGTGCCAGCAGTTGGGACAGGGGGCAGGGTCAGCCCCAGCATTTT
TRBJ2-7,.,TRBD1,TRBV18,CASSPGTGGDEQYF,TGTGCCAGCTCACCAGGGACAGGGGGCGACGAGCAGTACTTC
TRBJ1-1,.,TRBD1,TRBV4-3,CASSSKSGTGNMNTEAFF,TGCGCCAGCAGCTCCAAGAGTGGGACAGGGAACATGAACACTGAAGCTTTCTTT
TRBJ1-2,.,.,TRBV2,CASTSEGYTF,TGTGCCAGCACGTCTGAGGGCTACACCTTC